The present TCR beta chain was sequenced within a study of blood T cell repertoires in COVID-19. Study in general: The United States, Italy and Spain provided the acute and convalescent COVID-19 samples.

In the original analysis: For nucleated cells, counts were estimated from reference gene primer amplification. Libraries were prepared by immunoSEQ multiplex PCR; TCRdb keeps only in-frame clonotypes and omits some of them. That table supplies the V and J calls and clone size; D and trimming were determined from the DNA. The table lists under 250,000 clones, 81% of them singletons. A word on this clone: This specimen includes other DNA sequences encoding the same CDR3.

This CDR3 has 13 residues. V was trimmed by 0 bases and J by 4 bases, leaving 7 bases between them. Germline CDR1 SGHRS, CDR2 YFSETQ. This chain joins TRBV5-1 and TRBJ1-2; D is perhaps TRBD1 (5 bases). Sequencing was carried out using peripheral blood. The receptor was derived from a woman aged 80 or older with acute or convalescent COVID-19. CDR3 bases: TGCGCCAGCAGCTTGGGGGACTTCTATGGCTACACCTTC. Its protein is CASSLGDFYGYTF.